A single sample gave rise to the 4 T cell receptor beta chains below, sequenced in a study of vaccination effects on CD4 cells after COVID-19. Profiled with immunoSEQ multiplex PCR; TCRdb holds only in-frame clones, not every one. This sample has about 30,000 clones, with roughly 68% found just once. Their specific antigens are unknown. Antigen-specific CD4+ T cell clonotypes were called by their expansion after viral peptide-pool culture in ViraFEST. It was after approximately 10 days of culture that CD4+ T cells were isolated. Two doses of BNT162b2 or mRNA-1273 vaccine were administered to participants. Sequenced material: CD4+ T cells from PBMCs cultured with HCoV-OC43 spike peptides, taken after COVID-19 vaccination. As for subset: HCoV-OC43 spike overlapping peptide pool stimulation. The receptors were sampled from a human donor who received a COVID-19 vaccine.

There are a few counts of this clone. J is TRBJ1-6 and V is TRBV2, with 8 bases identical to TRBD1. CDR1 and CDR2 from the germline V gene are SNHLY and FYNNEI. V lost 5 bases and J lost 0; bases outside the gene matches: 3. The CDR3 contains 16 residues. The CDR3 loop reads CASSLTGVSYNSPLHF. In nucleotides, the CDR3 is TGTGCCAGCAGTCTGACAGGGGTCTCCTATAATTCACCCCTCCACTTT.

For the CDR3, the DNA is TGTGCCAGCAGTGAAAATCATCCGGGACTAGCGAACACCGGGGAGCTGTTTTTT. Protein: CASSENHPGLANTGELFF. The J gene is TRBJ2-2, the V gene TRBV6-1, with TRBD2 matching over 8 bases. The CDR3 sequence is 18 residues long. CDR1 MNHNS and CDR2 SASEGT come from the germline V gene. The ends lost 2 bases at V and 0 bases at J; junction bases unmatched: 8.

This clone was observed once. This chain joins TRBV7-2 and TRBJ2-7; 9 bases fit TRBD2. The trim removed 6 bases at V and 3 bases at J, leaving 6 bases unmatched. Germline CDR1 reads SGHTA; CDR2 reads FQGNSA. This CDR3 is built from 14 residues. CDR3 nucleotides: TGTGCCAGCAGGCGGGAGGGCCGTGTCTACGAGCAGTACTTC. Translation gives CASRREGRVYEQYF. Using reference TRBV7-2 and TRBJ2-7 for the parts outside the CDR3, the full variable domain is GAGVSQSPSNKVTEKGKDVELRCDPISGHTALYWYRQSLGQGLEFLIYFQGNSAPDKSGLPSDRFSAERTGGSVSTLTIQRTQQEDSAVYLCASRREGRVYEQYFGPGTRLTVT.

The J gene is TRBJ2-3, the V gene TRBV24-1, with D perhaps TRBD1 (6 bases). Trimming removed 0 bases from V and 6 bases from J, with 15 bases in between. CDR1 is KGHDR, CDR2 SFDVKD, per germline. The CDR3 has 16 residues. The CDR3 DNA reads as TGTGCCACCAGTGATTTGGAACCTGGAAGGGGGGATACGCAGTATTTT. Protein: CATSDLEPGRGDTQYF.